The clone carrying this T cell receptor (beta chain) was seen at least ten times. As yet, its antigen is unknown. Described time point: patch test 2, 6 weeks after DPC sensitization. Documented treatment: therapeutic diphenylcyclopropenone sensitization with weekly scalp DPC. This specimen belongs to a study of human T cells and chemical hapten exposure. Study-level points and caveats: With regard to DPC sensitization, TCRs above 1 in 1000 frequency did not change.

TCRdb fed the RACE reads into MiXCR, producing one record per CDR3 protein. The table has approximately 120,000 distinct CDR3 sequences, roughly a tenth seen once. The CDR3 runs 15 residues. CDR1 and CDR2 from the germline V gene are MNHEY and SVGAGI. V dropped 6 bases and J dropped 2; count of bases not matched to a gene: 6. The genes are TRBV6-5 and TRBJ2-5; TRBD1 matches at 10 bases. The sequencing used whole blood, collected in connection with sensitization to the hapten diphenylcyclopropenone (DPC). This clonotype was sampled from a woman in her 40s with alopecia areata. Some clones in this sample may be carry-over from other donors' samples. The CDR3 DNA reads as TGTGCCAGCAGGAGACAGGGGGCGCAACAAGAGACCCAGTACTTC. The encoded protein is CASRRQGAQQETQYF.